These 32 T cell receptor beta chains were sequenced from one sample in a study of T cells expressing NK-cell markers (dated by TCRdb to 2020 to 2021). The protocol used for the library was 5' RACE. TCRdb records Illumina HiSeq 2000 as the sequencer. TCRdb reprocessed the reads and lists each CDR3 protein sequence as a single entry, with no DNA. The table for this sample shows about 550,000 distinct CDR3 sequences. In total, the top ten clones hold approximately 4% of the sample. The sample comprised blood T cells: a sorted CD56 or NKG2C T cell subset, CD4+ or CD8+ T cells, or bulk PBMC T cells (not recorded which). Receptor source: a man between 18 and 35 years old in good health. Donor details come from another sample of the same person, matched by shared clones.

The chain joins TRBV6-2 or TRBV6-3 to TRBJ2-7. The CDR3 is made up of 11 amino acids. Germline V gene lookup returns CDR1 MNHEY and CDR2 SVGEGT. CDR3 protein: CASSLSSEQYF.

This sequence joins TRBV5-6 and TRBJ1-1; lacking DNA, the TRBD1 call made by TCRdb goes unchecked. This CDR3 comprises 15 residues. CDR1 is SGHDT and CDR2 is YYEEEE in the germline V gene. The CDR3 reads CASSLGGGGNTEAFF.

The chain carries TRBV19 and TRBJ1-3. The CDR3 runs 17 residues. Germline V gene data show CDR1 as LNHDA and CDR2 as SQIVND (reference sequence). CDR3 residues: CASKSASGPISGNTIYF.

The genes are TRBV18 and TRBJ2-3. This CDR3 contains 13 residues. Germline V gene data show CDR1 as KGHSH and CDR2 as LQKENI. The CDR3 protein is CASSPPVLSTQYF. The full variable domain, with the rest looked up from reference TRBV18 and TRBJ2-3, is NAGVMQNPRHLVRRRGQEARLRCSPMKGHSHVYWYRQLPEEGLKFMVYLQKENIIDESGMPKERFSAEFPKEGPSILRIQQVVRGDSAAYFCASSPPVLSTQYFGPGTRLTVL.

The chain has TRBV12-3 or TRBV12-4 and TRBJ2-2; there is no DNA to check the TCRdb D call of TRBD1. This CDR3 has 15 residues. CDR3 region: CASTDRSGYLGELFF.

The chain joins TRBV19 to TRBJ1-1. Germline V gene sequence: CDR1 LNHDA, CDR2 SQIVND (reference sequence). The CDR3 runs to 14 residues. CDR3 sequence: CASSILDANTEAFF.

The V gene is TRBV20-1, the J gene TRBJ2-3; TCRdb indicates TRBD2, and absent DNA this call remains unverified. Per germline, CDR1 DFQATT and CDR2 SNEGSKA (reference sequence). The CDR3 extends over 15 amino acids. The CDR3 is CSAREGLAVTDTQYF.

The V and J genes are TRBV25-1 and TRBJ2-7; lacking DNA, the TRBD1 call made by TCRdb goes unchecked. Germline CDR1 reads MGHDK; CDR2 reads SYGVNS. The CDR3 sequence is 13 residues long. CDR3 region: CASEGHSSYEQYF.

The rearrangement uses TRBV20-1 and TRBJ1-1. This CDR3 is 14 amino acids long. From germline, CDR1 is DFQATT and CDR2 SNEGSKA (reference sequence). Here the CDR3 reads CSAMRYLRDTEAFF.

The CDR3 protein is CASSQAAENIQYF. The chain recombines TRBV4-2 with TRBJ2-4. Germline-derived CDR1 and CDR2 are LGHNA and YNFKEQ. CDR3 length: 13 residues.

The rearrangement joins TRBV7-9 to TRBJ2-1; TCRdb calls TRBD2, which cannot be checked without DNA. Germline V gives CDR1 SEHNR, CDR2 FQNEAQ (reference sequence). There are 15 residues in the CDR3. CDR3 amino acids: CASSPFETSTNEQFF.

This CDR3 reads CATGLAVNTGELFF. The genes are TRBV10-3 and TRBJ2-2; the TCRdb D gene call, TRBD2, has no DNA to confirm it. The CDR3 sequence is 14 residues long. Per the germline V gene, CDR1 is ENHRY and CDR2 is SYGVKD.

CDR3 protein: CAISREGVAKNIQYF. The V call is TRBV10-3, the J call TRBJ2-4. CDR3 size: 15 residues. Germline CDR1 ENHRY, CDR2 SYGVKD.

V gene TRBV2 combines with J gene TRBJ2-1; TCRdb indicates TRBD2, and absent DNA this call remains unverified. CDR1 is SNHLY, CDR2 FYNNEI, per germline. The CDR3 runs to 12 residues. The CDR3 loop reads CASSGIREVDFF. Full variable domain (rest looked up from reference TRBV2 and TRBJ2-1): EPEVTQTPSHQVTQMGQEVILRCVPISNHLYFYWYRQILGQKVEFLVSFYNNEISEKSEIFDDQFSVERPDGSNFTLKIRSTKLEDSAMYFCASSGIREVDFFGPGTRLTVL.

The rearrangement uses TRBV10-2 and TRBJ2-1; TCRdb lists TRBD2, though no DNA is available to test this call. The V gene's germline CDR1 is WSHSY and CDR2 SAAADI. The length of the CDR3 is 16 residues. The CDR3 is CASTIAGEKSYNEQFF.

The V and J genes are TRBV4-3 and TRBJ1-4. Germline V lookup: CDR1 LGHNA, CDR2 YSLEER. The CDR3 runs 14 residues. CDR3 protein: CASSQGPTNEKLFF.

CDR3 loop: CASSPLPALQHGATYNEQFF. V gene TRBV7-6 combines with J gene TRBJ2-1; as DNA is missing, the TRBD2 call by TCRdb cannot be tested. Germline V gene lookup returns CDR1 SGHVS and CDR2 FNYEAQ. CDR3 length: 20 amino acids.

The chain joins TRBV20-1 to TRBJ2-1. The CDR3 contains 15 residues. Germline CDR1 reads DFQATT; CDR2 reads SNEGSKA (reference sequence). CDR3 amino acids: CSARRRRGSYNEQFF.

The chain is built from TRBV20-1 and TRBJ2-1. The CDR3 has 14 amino acids. In germline, CDR1 is DFQATT, CDR2 SNEGSKA (reference sequence). The CDR3 here is CSADLNQNNNEQFF.

The chain combines TRBV12-3 or TRBV12-4 with TRBJ2-5; as DNA is missing, the TRBD2 call by TCRdb cannot be tested. The CDR3 runs 16 residues. CDR3 loop: CASSLASGGNQETQYF.

The chain employs TRBV20-1 and TRBJ2-5. This CDR3 comprises 16 residues. From germline, CDR1 is DFQATT and CDR2 SNEGSKA (reference sequence). CDR3 amino acids: CSARDPSGVGVETQYF.

This chain connects TRBV4-2 to TRBJ2-1. Germline CDR1 is LGHNA and CDR2 is YNFKEQ. This CDR3 contains 14 residues. The CDR3 is CASRRGTTYNEQFF.

V gene TRBV9 combines with J gene TRBJ2-2; lacking DNA, the TRBD1 call made by TCRdb goes unchecked. Looked up from germline, CDR1 is SGDLS and CDR2 is YYNGEE. This CDR3 is 15 amino acids long. The chain's CDR3 is CASSLTGGDTGELFF.

The chain uses TRBV20-1 and TRBJ2-3; TCRdb's D call, TRBD2, is unchecked because there is no DNA. Germline V lookup: CDR1 DFQATT, CDR2 SNEGSKA (reference sequence). The CDR3 runs 17 residues. CDR3 loop: CSARGGTSGSTGDTQYF.

The chain employs TRBV6-5 and TRBJ1-4; absent DNA, TCRdb's TRBD1 call cannot be checked. Germline CDR1 is MNHEY and CDR2 is SVGAGI. This CDR3 is built from 15 residues. CDR3 in amino acids: CASSYQNPGGEKLFF.

This rearrangement joins TRBV4-2 to TRBJ1-5. The length of the CDR3 is 14 residues. From germline, CDR1 is LGHNA and CDR2 YNFKEQ. The CDR3 spells CASSLDVSNQPQHF.

The chain has TRBV9 and TRBJ2-7. CDR1 and CDR2 (germline): SGDLS, YYNGEE. CDR3 length: 15 amino acids. CDR3 in amino acids: CASSVGLGSSYEQYF.

The V gene is TRBV12-3 or TRBV12-4, the J gene TRBJ2-1; TCRdb's assignment of TRBD1 cannot be checked, as there is no DNA. This CDR3 region has 15 residues. CDR3 sequence reads: CASSLGQGLGNEQFF.

The rearrangement links TRBV7-9 to TRBJ1-1; TCRdb returns TRBD1, unconfirmable since there is no DNA. The germline gives CDR1 SEHNR, CDR2 FQNEAQ (reference sequence). CDR3 size: 15 residues. The CDR3 protein is CASSSPPNRVTEAFF.

The chain couples TRBV20-1 to TRBJ2-3; TCRdb reports TRBD2, a call that lacks DNA to check it against. Looked up from germline, CDR1 is DFQATT and CDR2 is SNEGSKA (reference sequence). The CDR3 sequence is 15 residues long. CDR3 in amino acids: CSAILEGPNTDTQYF.

This chain links TRBV20-1 with TRBJ2-3; the D call of TRBD2 rests on TCRdb alone, since no DNA is present to check it. This CDR3 contains 13 residues. Germline CDR1 and CDR2: DFQATT and SNEGSKA (reference sequence). CDR3 region: CSASAGTWDTQYF.

This chain joins TRBV5-4 and TRBJ2-1; without DNA, the TCRdb call of TRBD1 cannot be checked. The V gene's germline CDR1 is SGHNT and CDR2 YYREEE (reference sequence). The CDR3 contains 17 residues. The CDR3 protein is CASSLDRALSLGYEQFF. Full variable domain (remainder filled in from reference TRBV5-4 and TRBJ2-1): ETGVTQSPTHLIKTRGQQVTLRCSSQSGHNTVSWYQQALGQGPQFIFQYYREEENGRGNFPPRFSGLQFPNYSSELNVNALELDDSALYLCASSLDRALSLGYEQFFGPGTRLTVL.